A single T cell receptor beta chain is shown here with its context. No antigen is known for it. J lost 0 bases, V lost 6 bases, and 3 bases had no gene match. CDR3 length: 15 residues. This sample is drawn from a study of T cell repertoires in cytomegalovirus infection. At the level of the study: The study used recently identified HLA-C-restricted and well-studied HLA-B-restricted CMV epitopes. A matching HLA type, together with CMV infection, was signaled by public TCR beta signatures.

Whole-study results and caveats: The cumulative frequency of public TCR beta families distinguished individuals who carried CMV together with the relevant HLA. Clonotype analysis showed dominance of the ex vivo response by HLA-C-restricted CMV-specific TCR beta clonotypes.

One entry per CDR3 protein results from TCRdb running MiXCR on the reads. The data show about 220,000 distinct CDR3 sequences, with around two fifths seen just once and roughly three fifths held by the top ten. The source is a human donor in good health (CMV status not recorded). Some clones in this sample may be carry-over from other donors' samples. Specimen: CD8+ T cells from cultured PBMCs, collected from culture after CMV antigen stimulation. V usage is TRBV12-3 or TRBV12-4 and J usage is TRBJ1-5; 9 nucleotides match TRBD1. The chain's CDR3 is CASRGTGYSNQPQHF. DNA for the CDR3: TGTGCCAGCAGAGGGACAGGGTATAGCAATCAGCCCCAGCATTTT.